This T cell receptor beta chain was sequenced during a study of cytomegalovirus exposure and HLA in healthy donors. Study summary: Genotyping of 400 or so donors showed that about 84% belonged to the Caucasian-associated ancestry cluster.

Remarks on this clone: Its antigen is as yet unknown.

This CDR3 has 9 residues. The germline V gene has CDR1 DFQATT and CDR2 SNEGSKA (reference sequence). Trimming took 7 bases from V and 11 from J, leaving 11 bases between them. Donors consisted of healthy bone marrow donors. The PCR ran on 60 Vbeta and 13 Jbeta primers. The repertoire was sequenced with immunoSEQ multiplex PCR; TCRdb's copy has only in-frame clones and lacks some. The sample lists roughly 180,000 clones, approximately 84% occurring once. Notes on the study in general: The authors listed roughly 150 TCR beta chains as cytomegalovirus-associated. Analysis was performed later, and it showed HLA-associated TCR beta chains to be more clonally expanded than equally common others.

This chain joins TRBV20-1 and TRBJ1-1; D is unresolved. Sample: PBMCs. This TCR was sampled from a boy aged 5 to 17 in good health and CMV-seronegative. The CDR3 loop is CSVGSWAFF. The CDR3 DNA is TGCAGTGTGGGGAGTTGGGCTTTCTTT.